The 4 T cell receptor beta chains in this list originate from one sample, sequenced in a study of PD-L1 blockade in urothelial cancer (dated by TCRdb to between 2016 and 2019). Receptor amplification or capture employed the immunoSEQ multiplex PCR assay. TCRdb took this table from immuneACCESS and kept in-frame rearrangements with V and J called. Such tables lack part of the clones; where checked against another copy, unresolved V genes explain under half of the gap, and the rest is unexplained. For this sample there are approximately 90,000 clones; around 83% appear just once. The ten most abundant clones make up over 2% of the sample. What the time point label conveys for this sample: pretreatment peripheral blood. The source material was PBMCs, sampled around atezolizumab (anti-PD-L1) treatment. These receptors came from a man in his 60s with urothelial cancer.

This chain joins TRBV4-2 and TRBJ2-7; 7 positions agree with TRBD2. J gave up 8 bases and V 0 bases, and 16 bases lay outside the gene matches. CDR3 length equals 17 residues. Germline V gives CDR1 LGHNA, CDR2 YNFKEQ. The CDR3 loop reads CASSQDLKGGLNIKQYF. CDR3 DNA: TGTGCCAGCAGCCAAGATTTAAAGGGAGGGCTTAATATTAAGCAGTACTTC.

The chain uses TRBV30 and TRBJ1-2; D remains ambiguous. CDR1 and CDR2 from the germline V gene are GTSNPN and SVGIG (reference sequence). This CDR3 comprises 13 residues. The V end was cut by 0 bases, the J end by 4 bases, with 9 bases between. The CDR3: CAWSVLDTYGYTF. In DNA form, the CDR3 reads TGTGCCTGGAGTGTACTCGATACCTATGGCTACACCTTC.

The rearrangement uses TRBV11-3 and TRBJ2-7; a possible D gene is TRBD2 (6 bases). Germline V gene lookup returns CDR1 SGHNT and CDR2 YENEEA. V lost 3 bases, J lost 0 bases, and 6 bases lay in between. This CDR3 has 13 residues. The CDR3 region is CASSLGGSYEQYF. CDR3 in DNA: TGTGCCAGCAGCTTGGGGGGCTCCTACGAGCAGTACTTC. Full variable domain (missing parts from reference TRBV11-3 and TRBJ2-7): EAGVVQSPRYKIIEKKQPVAFWCNPISGHNTLYWYLQNLGQGPELLIRYENEEAVDDSQLPKDRFSAERLKGVDSTLKIQPAELGDSAVYLCASSLGGSYEQYFGPGTRLTVT.

This rearrangement joins TRBV19 to TRBJ1-3; TRBD1 agrees at 8 bases. In germline, CDR1 is LNHDA, CDR2 SQIVND (reference sequence). J lost 4 bases, V lost 1 base, and 6 bases had no gene match. CDR3 length: 16 residues. The CDR3 DNA sequence: TGTGCCAGTAGTATAGGGCAGGGGGCGGCCGGAAACACCATATATTTT. It codes for CASSIGQGAAGNTIYF.